This TCR beta chain appears in the sequencing data of a study of Ad26.COV2.S vaccination and SARS-CoV-2 variants (dated by TCRdb to the early 2020s). Some background on the complete study: Donors in the vaccine arm were drawn from COV1001, a multicentre, randomized, double-blind, placebo-controlled phase I-IIa trial testing Ad26.COV2.S in healthy adults. A total of 32 samples were included in the TCR-sequenced set, comprising about 20 Ad26.COV2.S vaccine recipients, 5 placebo recipients and 8 SARS-CoV-2 convalescent individuals. Blinding of investigators to trial group allocation was maintained during experiments and outcome assessment. Ad26.COV2.S was administered intramuscularly at 5 x 10^10 or 1 x 10^11 viral particles, either as a single shot or as two shots given 56 days apart. TCRbeta repertoire sequencing was used to assess the specificity and breadth of SARS-CoV-2-reactive T cell receptors after Ad26.COV2.S vaccination. Trial participants were randomized into five groups of five: low-dose or high-dose Ad26.COV2.S given once or twice, or placebo on both occasions.

Of note for this clone: What antigen it recognizes has not been identified. Base qualities were left out, and no much larger clone turns up one base away.

The treatment or condition label corresponds to: roughly 19 received Ad26.COV2.S at low or high dose, single or two shots; 5 received placebo; per-sample allocation not given. For vaccine and placebo recipients, the sequenced repertoires came from samples collected on day 63 after the first injection. Cohort 1b enrolled roughly 25 adults aged 18-55 years at a single site in Boston, USA, between 29 July and 7 August 2020. Ad26.COV2.S was a replication-incompetent adenovirus type 26 vector expressing a prefusion-stabilized SARS-CoV-2 spike protein from the original Wuhan strain. Here is what the overall study found, with its caveats: Vaccine and placebo recipients had comparable non-spike TCR breadth, which fits with the vaccine containing only spike. The authors noted that the TCR breadth and depth analyses may have underestimated total T cell responses. Compared with placebo recipients, Ad26.COV2.S recipients showed higher spike-specific TCR breadth (P = 0.0014). Comparing responses between vaccine doses or regimens was not something the study was powered to do. After vaccination, spike-specific CD8+ and CD4+ T cell responses were reported to show substantial breadth.

The immunoSEQ Assay was used to sequence TCRbeta CDR3 regions. After extraction, genomic DNA underwent amplification by bias-controlled multiplex PCR, followed by high-throughput sequencing. On the authors' methods: Collapsing and filtering of sequences were performed to quantify the absolute abundance of each unique TCRbeta CDR3 region. T cell fraction was estimated by normalization of TCRbeta template counts to usable DNA, with usable DNA being measured through amplification of reference genes present in all nucleated cells. Repertoire TCRs were annotated as SARS-CoV-2-specific by exact matching of V gene, CDR3 amino acid sequence and J gene to a known reactive TCR set. The reference SARS-CoV-2 TCR set came from MIRA and was filtered for enrichment in COVID-19-positive ImmuneCODE repertoires, removing public or cross-reactive TCRs. Based on the MIRA antigens, annotated TCRs were further analysed at the level of specific ORF or position within ORF. Breadth was defined as the number of annotated unique rearrangements divided by the total number of unique productive rearrangements, and depth was defined as the summed frequency of the annotated unique rearrangements. Group comparisons of TCR breadth used two-sided Wilcoxon rank-sum tests. Here the immuneACCESS table is served through TCRdb, limited to in-frame sequences with V and J called. Missing clones are a known gap in these copies; in checked studies unresolved V genes cover under half, and the rest lacks a known reason. V, J and clone size are those of that table, while D and trimming were read from the DNA. The sample includes approximately 300,000 clones, with around 83% observed a single time. The ten largest account for more than 1.5% of the sample.

Trimming takes 7 bases from V and 4 bases from J, and the germline ends sit 16 bases apart. CDR1 SGHRS and CDR2 YFSETQ are derived from the germline V gene. The CDR3 runs 14 amino acids, cysteine and phenylalanine included. Only the CDR3 region is kept as DNA, spanning 42 bases read in frame from base 1. This specimen was peripheral blood, taken in a trial of Ad26.COV2.S vaccine versus placebo. This clonotype was obtained from a person aged 18-60 years who received the Ad26.COV2.S COVID-19 vaccine or a placebo. The rearrangement combines TRBV5-1 with TRBJ2-3; a confident D gene designation cannot be given. The DNA sequence is as follows: TGCGCCAGCCGTCTTGGGGATTCCGCAGATACGCAGTATTTT. Its protein reads: CASRLGDSADTQYF. With the portions outside the CDR3 filled from the reference TRBV5-1 and TRBJ2-3 genes, the complete variable region becomes KAGVTQTPRYLIKTRGQQVTLSCSPISGHRSVSWYQQTPGQGLQFLFEYFSETQRNKGNFPGRFSGRQFSNSRSEMNVSTLELGDSALYLCASRLGDSADTQYFGPGTRLTVL.